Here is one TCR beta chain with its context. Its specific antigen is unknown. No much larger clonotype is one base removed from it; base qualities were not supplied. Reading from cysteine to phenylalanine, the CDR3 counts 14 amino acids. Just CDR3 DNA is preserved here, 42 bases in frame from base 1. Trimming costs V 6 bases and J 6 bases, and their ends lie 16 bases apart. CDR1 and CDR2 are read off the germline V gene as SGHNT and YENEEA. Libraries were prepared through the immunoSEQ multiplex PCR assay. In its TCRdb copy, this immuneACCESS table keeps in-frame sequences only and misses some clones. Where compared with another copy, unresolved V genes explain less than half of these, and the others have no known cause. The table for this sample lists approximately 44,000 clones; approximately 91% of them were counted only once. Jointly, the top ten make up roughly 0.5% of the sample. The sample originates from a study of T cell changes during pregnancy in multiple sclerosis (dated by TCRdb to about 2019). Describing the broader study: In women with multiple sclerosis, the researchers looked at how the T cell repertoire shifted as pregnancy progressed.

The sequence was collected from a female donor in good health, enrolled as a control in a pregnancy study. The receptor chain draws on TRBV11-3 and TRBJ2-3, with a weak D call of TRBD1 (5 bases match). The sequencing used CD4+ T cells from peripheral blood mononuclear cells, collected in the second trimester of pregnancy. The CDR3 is CASSQGSAGDTQYF. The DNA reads TGTGCCAGCAGTCAAGGTTCGGCAGGGGATACGCAGTATTTT.